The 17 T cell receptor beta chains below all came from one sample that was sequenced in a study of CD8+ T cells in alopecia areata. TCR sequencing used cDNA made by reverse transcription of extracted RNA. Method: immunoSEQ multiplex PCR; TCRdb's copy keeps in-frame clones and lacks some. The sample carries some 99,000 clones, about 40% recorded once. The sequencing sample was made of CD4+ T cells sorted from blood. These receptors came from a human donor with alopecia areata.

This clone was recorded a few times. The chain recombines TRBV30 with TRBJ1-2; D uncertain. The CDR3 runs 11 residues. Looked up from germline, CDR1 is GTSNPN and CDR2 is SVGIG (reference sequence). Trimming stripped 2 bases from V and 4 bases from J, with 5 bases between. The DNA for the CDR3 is TGTGCCTGGAGTTCCCGCTATGGCTACACCTTC. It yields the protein CAWSSRYGYTF.

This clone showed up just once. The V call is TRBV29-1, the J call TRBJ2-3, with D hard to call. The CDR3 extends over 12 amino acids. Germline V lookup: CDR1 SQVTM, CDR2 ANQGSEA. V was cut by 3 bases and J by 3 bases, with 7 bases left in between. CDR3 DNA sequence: TGCAGCGTTGACCGGGCTACAGATACGCAGTATTTT. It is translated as CSVDRATDTQYF.

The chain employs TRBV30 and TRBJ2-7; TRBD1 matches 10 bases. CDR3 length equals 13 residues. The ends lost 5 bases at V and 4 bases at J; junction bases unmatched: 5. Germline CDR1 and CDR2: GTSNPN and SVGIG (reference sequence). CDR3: CAWYRDRGYEQYF. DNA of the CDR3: TGTGCCTGGTACCGGGACAGGGGTTACGAGCAGTACTTC. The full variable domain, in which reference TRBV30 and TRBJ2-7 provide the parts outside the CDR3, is SQTIHQWPATLVQPVGSPLSLECTVEGTSNPNLYWYRQAAGRGLQLLFYSVGIGQISSEVPQNLSASRPQDRQFILSSKKLLLSDSGFYLCAWYRDRGYEQYFGPGTRLTVT.

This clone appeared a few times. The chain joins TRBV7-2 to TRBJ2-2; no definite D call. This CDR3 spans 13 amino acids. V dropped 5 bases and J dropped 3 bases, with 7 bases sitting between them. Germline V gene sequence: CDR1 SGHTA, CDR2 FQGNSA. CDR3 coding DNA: TGTGCCAGCAGCATTGAATACACCGGGGAGCTGTTTTTT. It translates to CASSIEYTGELFF. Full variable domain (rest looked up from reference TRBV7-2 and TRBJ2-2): GAGVSQSPSNKVTEKGKDVELRCDPISGHTALYWYRQSLGQGLEFLIYFQGNSAPDKSGLPSDRFSAERTGGSVSTLTIQRTQQEDSAVYLCASSIEYTGELFFGEGSRLTVL.

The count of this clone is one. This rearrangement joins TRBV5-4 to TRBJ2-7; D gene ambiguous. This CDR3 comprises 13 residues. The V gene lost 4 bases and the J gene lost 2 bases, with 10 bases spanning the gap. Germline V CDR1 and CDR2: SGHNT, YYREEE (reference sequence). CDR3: CASSVGSAYEQYF. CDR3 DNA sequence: TGTGCCAGCAGCGTGGGATCTGCCTACGAGCAGTACTTC. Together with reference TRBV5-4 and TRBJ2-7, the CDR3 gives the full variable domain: ETGVTQSPTHLIKTRGQQVTLRCSSQSGHNTVSWYQQALGQGPQFIFQYYREEENGRGNFPPRFSGLQFPNYSSELNVNALELDDSALYLCASSVGSAYEQYFGPGTRLTVT.

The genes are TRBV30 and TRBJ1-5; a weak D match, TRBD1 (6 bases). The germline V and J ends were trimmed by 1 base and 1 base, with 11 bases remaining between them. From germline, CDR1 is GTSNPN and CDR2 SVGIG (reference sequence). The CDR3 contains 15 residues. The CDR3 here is CAWSASDRSNQPQHF. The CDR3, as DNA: TGTGCCTGGAGTGCGTCCGACAGGAGCAATCAGCCCCAGCATTTT.

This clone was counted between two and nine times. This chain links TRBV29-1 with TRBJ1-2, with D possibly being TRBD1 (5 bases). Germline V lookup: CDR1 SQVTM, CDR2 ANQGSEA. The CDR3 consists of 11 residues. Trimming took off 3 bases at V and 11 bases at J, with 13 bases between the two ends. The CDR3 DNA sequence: TGCAGCGTTGAGATGGGGAGGGGTTACACCTTC. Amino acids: CSVEMGRGYTF.

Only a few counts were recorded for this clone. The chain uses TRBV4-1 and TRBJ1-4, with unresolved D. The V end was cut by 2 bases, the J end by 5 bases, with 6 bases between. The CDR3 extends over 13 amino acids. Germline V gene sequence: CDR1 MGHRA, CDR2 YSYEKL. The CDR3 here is CASSQTHNEKLFF. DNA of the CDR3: TGCGCCAGCAGCCAAACTCACAATGAAAAACTGTTTTTT.

The CDR3 DNA is TGTGCCAGCAGTTTAGGTCAACACACCGGGGAGCTGTTTTTT. Translation gives CASSLGQHTGELFF. The chain links TRBV27 to TRBJ2-2; the D is unclear. This CDR3 contains 14 residues. The V and J ends lost 2 bases and 3 bases respectively, with 7 bases between them. Germline CDR1 MNHEY, CDR2 SMNVEV (reference sequence).

CDR3 amino acids: CASSLDGSSGANVLTF. The CDR3 coding sequence is TGCGCCAGCAGCTTGGACGGGAGCTCTGGGGCCAACGTCCTGACTTTC. This sequence joins TRBV5-1 and TRBJ2-6; D is perhaps TRBD2 (6 bases). V shed 0 bases and J shed 0 bases, with 7 bases lying between them. Germline CDR1 reads SGHRS; CDR2 reads YFSETQ. The CDR3 has 16 residues.

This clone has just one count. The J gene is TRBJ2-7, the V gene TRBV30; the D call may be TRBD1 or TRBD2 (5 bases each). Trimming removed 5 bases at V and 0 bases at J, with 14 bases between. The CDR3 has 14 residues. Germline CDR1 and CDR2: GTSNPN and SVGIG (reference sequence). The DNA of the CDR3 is TGTGCCTGGGGGGACGGGCGGCGCTCCTACGAGCAGTACTTC. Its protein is CAWGDGRRSYEQYF.

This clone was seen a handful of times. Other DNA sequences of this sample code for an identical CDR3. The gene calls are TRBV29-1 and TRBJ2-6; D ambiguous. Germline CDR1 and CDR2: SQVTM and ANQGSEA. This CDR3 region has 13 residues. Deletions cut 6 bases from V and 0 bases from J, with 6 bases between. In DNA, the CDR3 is TGCAGCGTGACGGGCTCTGGGGCCAACGTCCTGACTTTC. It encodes CSVTGSGANVLTF.

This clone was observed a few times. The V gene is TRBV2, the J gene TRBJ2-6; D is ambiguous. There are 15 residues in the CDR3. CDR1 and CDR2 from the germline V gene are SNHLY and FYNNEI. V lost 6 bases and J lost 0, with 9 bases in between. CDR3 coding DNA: TGTGCCAGCAGCCTAAGTTACTCTGGGGCCAACGTCCTGACTTTC. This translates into CASSLSYSGANVLTF.

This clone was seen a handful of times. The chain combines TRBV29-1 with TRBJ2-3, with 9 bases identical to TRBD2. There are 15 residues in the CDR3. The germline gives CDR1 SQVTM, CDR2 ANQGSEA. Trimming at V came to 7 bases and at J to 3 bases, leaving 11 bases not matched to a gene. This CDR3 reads CSGMGRGGRTDTQYF. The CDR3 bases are TGCAGCGGAATGGGGCGGGGGGGCCGGACAGATACGCAGTATTTT.

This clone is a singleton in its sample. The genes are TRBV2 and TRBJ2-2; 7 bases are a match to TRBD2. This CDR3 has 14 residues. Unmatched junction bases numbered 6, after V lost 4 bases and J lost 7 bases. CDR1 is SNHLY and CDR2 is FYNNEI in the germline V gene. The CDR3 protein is CASSGTSRDGELFF. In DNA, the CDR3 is TGTGCCAGCAGTGGGACTAGTCGGGACGGGGAGCTGTTTTTT.

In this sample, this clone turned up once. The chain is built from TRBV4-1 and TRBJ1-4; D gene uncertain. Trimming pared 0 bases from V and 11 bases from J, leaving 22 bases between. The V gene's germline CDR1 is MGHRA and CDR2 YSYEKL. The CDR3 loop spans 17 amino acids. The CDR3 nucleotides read TGCGCCAGCAGCCAAGAAGGAGGGCCGGGTGGGGTTGACAAACTGTTTTTT. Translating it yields CASSQEGGPGGVDKLFF.

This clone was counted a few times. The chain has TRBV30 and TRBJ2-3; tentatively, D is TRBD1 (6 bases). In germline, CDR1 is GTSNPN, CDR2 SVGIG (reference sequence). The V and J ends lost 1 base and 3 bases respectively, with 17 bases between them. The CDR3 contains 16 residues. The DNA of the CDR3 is TGTGCCTGGAGTGGCTCCCAGGGGAAGCGGACAGATACGCAGTATTTT. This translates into CAWSGSQGKRTDTQYF.